What follows is one T cell receptor (beta chain) and its context. The entry originates in a study of blood T cell repertoires in COVID-19. Study background: From the United States, Italy and Spain came samples of acute and convalescent COVID-19.

The ends were cut back, 6 bases at V and 4 bases at J, with 15 bases in the middle. Germline V lookup: CDR1 MDHEN, CDR2 SYDVKM. CDR3 length: 14 residues. Per the original data handling: The authors estimated nucleated cell counts from reference gene primer amplification. TCRdb keeps only in-frame clones here, not all; method: immunoSEQ multiplex PCR. V, J and clone size are those of that table, while D and trimming were read from the DNA. The sample carries 200,000 to 250,000 clones, 80% to 90% recorded once. The chain couples TRBV28 to TRBJ1-2; weak D call: TRBD1 (6 bases). This TCR was sampled from a woman aged 45-60 years who had been exposed to COVID-19. The sample was PBMCs or T cells enriched from blood (not recorded which). CDR3 in amino acids: CASRVQGKGYGYTF. The CDR3 coding sequence is TGTGCCAGCAGGGTTCAGGGGAAAGGCTATGGCTACACCTTC.